These 2 T cell receptor beta chains were all obtained from the same sample, sequenced in a study of cytomegalovirus exposure and HLA in healthy donors. Data came from immunoSEQ multiplex PCR; TCRdb stores just in-frame clones and leaves some out. The repertoire holds fewer than 85,000 clones, with about 96% as singletons. Sequenced input: PBMCs. The receptors derive from a woman between 18 and 29 years old in good health and CMV-seronegative.

The chain carries TRBV7-8 and TRBJ2-1, with D maybe TRBD2 (6 bases). The V and J ends lost 1 base and 4 bases respectively, with 11 bases between them. There are 15 residues in the CDR3. Germline V CDR1 and CDR2: SGHVS, FQNEAQ. The CDR3 here is CASSLVGGVYNEQFF. The CDR3 bases are TGTGCCAGCAGCTTAGTGGGCGGGGTTTACAATGAGCAGTTCTTC.

J is TRBJ2-1 and V is TRBV30, with D perhaps TRBD2 (6 bases). CDR1 is GTSNPN, CDR2 SVGIG, per germline (reference sequence). V lost 0 bases and J lost 2, with 17 bases in between. The CDR3 is made up of 17 amino acids. The CDR3 nucleotides are TGTGCCTGGAGTGTATGGCAGCGTAGCGGTACCTACAATGAGCAGTTCTTC. Amino acid sequence: CAWSVWQRSGTYNEQFF.